Detailed here is one T cell receptor beta chain. Its antigen is not known. The source of the sample is a study of T cell repertoires in cytomegalovirus infection. Study-level information: The authors relied on CMV epitopes, both recently identified HLA-C-restricted and well-studied HLA-B-restricted. The public TCR beta signatures pointed to both CMV infection and matching HLA type. Study outcomes and limitations: Within the response measured ex vivo, HLA-C-restricted CMV-specific TCR beta clonotypes were dominant.

TCRdb re-called the reads with MiXCR, one entry per CDR3 protein. The sample records 450,000 to 600,000 distinct CDR3 sequences, about 44% being singletons. V was cut by 3 bases and J by 9 bases, with 15 bases left in between. This CDR3 has 13 amino acids. Germline V CDR1 and CDR2: DFQATT, SNEGSKA (reference sequence). The chain couples TRBV20-1 to TRBJ2-1, with unresolved D. The specimen was cultured PBMCs, collected from culture after CMV antigen stimulation. The receptor's source is a human donor in good health (CMV status not recorded). Some clones in this sample may be carry-over from other donors' samples. CDR3 region: CSARDLQSFEQFF. DNA of the CDR3: TGCAGTGCTAGGGACCTTCAGTCGTTTGAGCAGTTCTTC.